What follows are 5 T cell receptor beta chains derived from one specimen sequenced in a study of blood T cells in healthy people across ages (dated by TCRdb to between 2014 and 2016). Receptor libraries were prepared by 5' RACE. The data were produced on an Illumina HiSeq 2500. A second PCR of about 6 to 11 cycles was run with a J-beta primer mix and a sample-barcoded 5' primer. TCRdb handled the public reads itself, with Q25 trimming in fastp and clone calling in MiXCR, and kept productive beta chains. Rows matching on CDR3 protein sequence are summarized as one entry with the most common DNA and genes. Present in this sample are about 1.4 million distinct CDR3 sequences, approximately 59% of which were seen just once. The top ten clonotypes cover roughly 7% of the sample. Source material: blood. These receptors all stem from a man in his late teens or twenties in good health.

This clonotype was seen a handful of times. The genes are TRBV6-6 and TRBJ2-3; D is perhaps TRBD2 (6 bases). The CDR3 runs to 14 residues. The germline gives CDR1 MNHNY, CDR2 SVGAGI (reference sequence). The V end was cut by 8 bases, the J end by 2 bases, with 14 bases between. CDR3 nucleotide sequence: TGTGCCAGCGGGGGGAGCGGCTTCACAGATACGCAGTATTTT. This gives the protein CASGGSGFTDTQYF.

In its sample, this clonotype was seen a few times. In DNA, the CDR3 is TGTGCCGTGGGGGCGCGAGAGACCCAGTACTTC. This codes for CAVGARETQYF. The V and J genes are TRBV30 and TRBJ2-5; TRBD1 might be the D (6 bases). Trimming cost V 8 bases and J 4 bases, with 11 bases left between them. The CDR3 has 11 residues. Germline CDR1 is GTSNPN and CDR2 is SVGIG (reference sequence). Full variable domain (rest looked up from reference TRBV30 and TRBJ2-5): SQTIHQWPATLVQPVGSPLSLECTVEGTSNPNLYWYRQAAGRGLQLLFYSVGIGQISSEVPQNLSASRPQDRQFILSSKKLLLSDSGFYLCAVGARETQYFGPGTRLLVL.

This clonotype occurred once. V gene TRBV7-9 combines with J gene TRBJ1-1, with D maybe TRBD1 (6 bases). The CDR3 totals 15 residues. The germline V gene encodes CDR1 SEHNR and CDR2 FQNEAQ (reference sequence). V dropped 5 bases and J dropped 7 bases, with 20 bases sitting between them. CDR3 amino acids: CASSLDGTGQLEAFF. CDR3 DNA: TGTGCCAGCAGCCTCGATGGGACCGGACAGCTTGAAGCTTTCTTT.

The chain uses TRBV9 and TRBJ2-7; D possibly corresponds to TRBD2 (5 bases). Germline assignment: CDR1 SGDLS and CDR2 YYNGEE. V dropped 0 bases and J dropped 3 bases, with 16 bases sitting between them. CDR3 length: 16 amino acids. This chain's CDR3 is CASSVATETNIYEQYF. The DNA of the CDR3 is TGTGCCAGCAGCGTAGCCACCGAGACTAATATCTACGAGCAGTACTTC. Based on the CDR3 plus reference TRBV9 and TRBJ2-7, the full variable domain is DSGVTQTPKHLITATGQRVTLRCSPRSGDLSVYWYQQSLDQGLQFLIQYYNGEERAKGNILERFSAQQFPDLHSELNLSSLELGDSALYFCASSVATETNIYEQYFGPGTRLTVT.

This clonotype was counted a single time. The gene calls are TRBV7-2 and TRBJ1-4; no definite D call. This CDR3 contains 12 residues. V lost 5 bases, J lost 9 bases, and 10 bases lay in between. Germline CDR1 reads SGHTA; CDR2 reads FQGNSA. CDR3 sequence: CASSGATQKLFF. The DNA for the CDR3 is TGTGCCAGCAGCGGTGCGACTCAAAAACTGTTTTTT.